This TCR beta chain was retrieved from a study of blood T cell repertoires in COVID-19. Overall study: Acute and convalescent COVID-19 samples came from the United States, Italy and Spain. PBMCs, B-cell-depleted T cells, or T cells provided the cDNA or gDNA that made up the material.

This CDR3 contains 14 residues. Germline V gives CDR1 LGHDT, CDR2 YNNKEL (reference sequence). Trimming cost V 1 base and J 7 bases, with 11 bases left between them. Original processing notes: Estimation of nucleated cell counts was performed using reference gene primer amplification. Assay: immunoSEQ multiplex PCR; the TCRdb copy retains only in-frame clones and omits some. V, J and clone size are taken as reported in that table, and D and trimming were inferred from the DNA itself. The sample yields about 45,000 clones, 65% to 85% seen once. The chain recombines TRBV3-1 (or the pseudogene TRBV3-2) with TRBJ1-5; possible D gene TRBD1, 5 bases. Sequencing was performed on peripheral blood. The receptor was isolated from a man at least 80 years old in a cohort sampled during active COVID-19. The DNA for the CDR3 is TGTGCCAGCAGCCAAGGGCAGGGTTACCAGCCCCAGCATTTT. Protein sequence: CASSQGQGYQPQHF.